These T cell receptor beta chains were read from a single sample in a study of tumor and adjacent non-tumor tissue in lung cancer. TCRdb called the multiplex PCR reads again in MiXCR, with one record for every CDR3 protein. The table includes 60,000 to 85,000 distinct CDR3 sequences, 80% detected once. The sequencing sample was made of lung tumor tissue. The receptors were gathered from a woman in her 50s with non-small cell lung cancer. Each CDR3 is given with its conserved first and last residue. The order of the fields is J gene, clone size, V gene, D gene, CDR3 DNA, CDR3 protein. A D gene is named only where the DNA matches it firmly. Where a row states a size, it is once, few, many or the class of an expanded clone; other rows omit it.

TRBJ2-1 | NA | TRBV29-1 | NA | TGTAGCACGGAGGACACGACCTATAATGAGCAGTTCTTC | CSTEDTTYNEQFF
TRBJ1-1 | once | TRBV20-1 | NA | TGCAGTGTTAGAGATGGTCTGCAGCTGCACACTGAAGCTTTCTTT | CSVRDGLQLHTEAFF
TRBJ2-3 | NA | TRBV6-5 | NA | TGTGCCAGCAGTTACTCGCTTATGGGACTCACAGATACGCAGTATTTT | CASSYSLMGLTDTQYF
TRBJ2-1 | NA | TRBV6-2/TRBV6-3 | NA | TGTGCCAGCAGTTACTGTCGGAGCTCCTACAACGAGCAGTTCTTC | CASSYCRSSYNEQFF
TRBJ1-2 | NA | TRBV20-1 | TRBD1 | TGCAATGCTAGGAGACAGGGGACGGATGGATACACCTTC | CNARRQGTDGYTF
TRBJ2-7 | NA | TRBV5-1 | TRBD1 | TGCGCCAGCAACCCGGGGACAGGGTTTATCTACGAGCAGTACTTC | CASNPGTGFIYEQYF
TRBJ1-2 | few | TRBV4-2 | NA | TGTGTCAGCAGCCAGGGGAGAGCCGTCAGCGGTGGATACACCTTC | CVSSQGRAVSGGYTF
TRBJ2-3 | NA | TRBV11-3 | NA | TGTGACAGTAGCTTAGATCCCGGCACAGATACGCAGTATTTT | CDSSLDPGTDTQYF
TRBJ2-7 | NA | TRBV29-1 | NA | TGCAGCGCACAGGGAAGAGGAGATTCCTACGAGCAATACTTC | CSAQGRGDSYEQYF
TRBJ2-3 | NA | TRBV11-2 | NA | TGCGCCAGCAGCTCCACTGCGGCTAGCACAGATACGGAGTATTTT | CASSSTAASTDTEYF
TRBJ2-5 | NA | TRBV5-1 | NA | TGCGCCAGCAGCCCACTACCGAGGGAGACCCAGTATTTC | CASSPLPRETQYF
TRBJ1-4 | many | TRBV5-4 | TRBD1 | TGTGCCAGCAGCCCGGCCCCGGACAGGGAAGAAAAACTGTTTTTT | CASSPAPDREEKLFF
TRBJ2-3 | once | TRBV4-2 | NA | TGTGCCAGCAGCCAAGTGACTATCGGGACCACAGTTACGCAGTATTTT | CASSQVTIGTTVTQYF
TRBJ2-1 | NA | TRBV12-3/TRBV12-4 | NA | TGTGTCAGCGGCATGACGGACGGGTCGGGTGAGCAGTTCTTC | CVSGMTDGSGEQFF
TRBJ2-2 | NA | TRBV6-1 | NA | TGTGTCTGCAATCAAAGATCTACAGCGAACACCGGGGAGCTGTTTTTT | CVCNQRSTANTGELFF
TRBJ2-1 | NA | TRBV11-3 | TRBD2 | TGTGCCAGCAGCCCCCCGAGCGGGAATTCCTACAATGAGCAGTTCTTC | CASSPPSGNSYNEQFF
TRBJ2-3 | few | TRBV19 | NA | TGTGCCAGTAGTATACTGGGCGGATTCACAGATACGCAGTATTTT | CASSILGGFTDTQYF
TRBJ2-7 | NA | TRBV4-2 | NA | TGTGCCAGCAGCCAAGTATCGCCCCTGAGCTCCCACGAGCAGTACTTC | CASSQVSPLSSHEQYF
TRBJ2-5 | NA | TRBV5-4 | TRBD2 | TGTGCCAGCAGCTCCGGGATTAGCGGGAACCTACGAGAGACCCAGTGCTTC | CASSSGISGNLRETQCF
TRBJ1-2 | NA | TRBV6-5 | NA | TGTGACAGCAGCCGGGGGACCTTCCAGGATCATGACTACACCTTC | CDSSRGTFQDHDYTF
TRBJ2-5 | NA | TRBV11-1 | NA | TGTGCCAGCAGCGCCGACACGTACCAAGAGACCCAGTACTTC | CASSADTYQETQYF
TRBJ2-7 | NA | TRBV14 | NA | TGTGCCAGCAGGCAAGATCACAGGACCGAAAATGCTTACGAACAGCACTTC | CASRQDHRTENAYEQHF
TRBJ2-2 | NA | TRBV12-3/TRBV12-4 | NA | TGTGCCAGCACCGGGATTAGCTGGAGTGCCGGGGAGCCGTTTTTT | CASTGISWSAGEPFF
TRBJ1-2 | NA | TRBV28 | NA | TGTGCCAGCAGGGCCGGGGAACATGGATATGACTACACCTTC | CASRAGEHGYDYTF
TRBJ2-3 | few | TRBV5-1 | NA | TGCGCCAGCAGCGAAGGGACCAGACGGGGCACAGATACGCAGTATTTT | CASSEGTRRGTDTQYF
TRBJ2-1 | NA | TRBV10-2 | TRBD2 | TGCGCAAGCAGAACCGGGACTAACGGGAATAATGAGCAGTTCTTC | CASRTGTNGNNEQFF
TRBJ2-7 | NA | TRBV11-2 | NA | TGTCCCAGCAGCTTCGGGACACGGGTTACCTACGTGCAGTACTTC | CPSSFGTRVTYVQYF
TRBJ2-7 | NA | TRBV20-1 | NA | TGTAGTGCTAGCTCCCTAGGAGGTTCCTACGAGCAGTACTTC | CSASSLGGSYEQYF
TRBJ2-5 | many | TRBV5-1 | NA | TGCGCCAGCAGCTTGAACCAAGAGACCCAGTACTTC | CASSLNQETQYF
TRBJ2-1 | NA | TRBV10-3 | NA | TGCGCCCATGGGAGTTACAATGTGCAGTTCTTC | CAHGSYNVQFF
TRBJ2-3 | NA | TRBV12-3/TRBV12-4 | TRBD1 | TGTGCCAACAACCCAATACAGGGGTTCACAGATACGCAGTATTTT | CANNPIQGFTDTQYF
TRBJ2-1 | NA | TRBV6-2/TRBV6-3 | NA | TGTGCCAGCGCCAGCGTGGAGGGGGCCGACAATGAGCTGTTGTTC | CASASVEGADNELLF
TRBJ2-1 | few | TRBV10-3 | TRBD2 | TGTGCCATCGACGCGGGAGGGCGCGCGAACGAGCAGTTCTTC | CAIDAGGRANEQFF
TRBJ2-7 | NA | TRBV6-6 | NA | TGTGCCAGCAGTTACTCGCCTAGGAACGAGCAGTATTTC | CASSYSPRNEQYF
TRBJ2-1 | many | TRBV5-1 | TRBD2 | TGCGCCAGCAGCTTGGCCCCTAGCGGCCGCTACAATGAGCAGTTCTTC | CASSLAPSGRYNEQFF
TRBJ2-5 | NA | TRBV4-2 | TRBD1 | TGTGTCAGTAGCCAAGGGACAGGGGTGGCTCGATGGACCCAGTACTTC | CVSSQGTGVARWTQYF
TRBJ2-3 | NA | TRBV6-5 | NA | TGTGCCAGCAGTGCCCCGCGCCGTCTAACAGATACTCAGTATTTT | CASSAPRRLTDTQYF